The source of this T cell receptor beta chain is a study of breast tumors, draining lymph nodes, adjacent tissues (dated by TCRdb to the mid-2010s). Study-wide context: Breast cancer patients provided tumor, adjacent nontumor tissue and axillary lymph nodes, and the study compared the TCR beta repertoires across these three sources. The study aimed to assess the relationships and possible T-cell exchange between tumor, surrounding tissue and draining lymph node repertoires in human breast cancer. Overall study results and their limits: Tumor T-cell repertoires showed less diversity than lymph node repertoires and more diversity than nontumor tissue repertoires, and tumor T-cell repertoires showed preferential V and J gene usage. The data were judged consistent with most tumor T cells deriving from the lymph node and then expanding within tumor tissue. The conclusion that tumor T cells originate in lymph nodes was framed as consistent with a hypothesis rather than directly demonstrated. In luminal-like breast cancer, tumor and nontumor tissue repertoires resembled each other significantly more than in basal-like breast cancer.

The lymph node samples were taken from the axillary draining lymph nodes of breast cancer patients. In the case of this clonotype: The target of this receptor is not known. Base qualities were left out, and no much larger clone turns up one base away.

Sequences LGHDT (CDR1) and YNNKEL (CDR2) are obtained from the germline V gene (reference sequence). The CDR3 goes from the cysteine to the phenylalanine over 15 residues. CDR3 DNA only is kept here, 45 bases in frame from base 1. V was cut back by 5 bases and J by 2 bases, leaving a gap of 14 bases between them. The sequencer was an Illumina HiSeq 2000. TCR beta chain libraries were generated through multiplex PCR amplification. High-throughput sequencing was used to analyze the amplified TCR beta chain products. The public reads were reprocessed in TCRdb via fastp at Q25 and MiXCR, keeping in-frame beta chains. CDR3 protein duplicates are merged, each entry listing the most common genes and DNA. Counted in this sample were 140,000 or so distinct CDR3 sequences; around a third of them appeared once. 2% to 2.5% of the sample is held by the ten biggest clonotypes.

Sequenced: axillary lymph node tissue. The rearrangement combines TRBV3-1 with TRBJ2-3; 6 matching bases give a weak D call of TRBD1. The sequence was obtained from a female donor with breast cancer. Some clones in this sample may be carry-over from other donors' samples. In nucleotides, the sequence is TGTGCCAGCAGCGACCAGGGGTATTACACAGATACGCAGTATTTT. It codes for CASSDQGYYTDTQYF.